This is a list of T cell receptor beta chains from one sample in a study of T cell responses to AZD1222 COVID-19 vaccine. Data came from immunoSEQ multiplex PCR; TCRdb stores just in-frame clones and leaves some out. The sample holds about 85,000 clones, roughly 85% seen once. The sequences come from peripheral blood, collected 28 days after the second AZD1222 dose. These receptors all come from an adult who received the AZD1222 COVID-19 vaccine. Each CDR3 is given with its conserved first and last residue.

v_gene	j_gene	CDR3aa
TRBV9	TRBJ2-5	CASSVAQGIQETQYF
TRBV7-9	TRBJ2-7	CASSESHEQYF
TRBV30	TRBJ2-1	CAWSGIFSGSEQFF
TRBV4-3	TRBJ2-1	CASSQSGLAGRNEQFF
TRBV7-6	TRBJ2-2	CASSSSGGAIGELFF
TRBV5-5	TRBJ1-4	CASSLRSTNEKLFF
TRBV28	TRBJ2-7	CASSTNSYEQYF
TRBV7-6	TRBJ2-3	CASSLSVFGGQDTQYF
TRBV10-2	TRBJ2-7	CASGQGWYEQYF
TRBV3-1/TRBV3-2	TRBJ2-2	CASSQDGTSGRGELFF
TRBV7-9	TRBJ1-1	CASSSQGASNTEAFF
TRBV28	TRBJ2-3	CASSLVGLARADTQYF
TRBV3-1/TRBV3-2	TRBJ2-7	CASSQDQFVAEQYF
TRBV4-2	TRBJ2-7	CASSQASPLYEQYF
TRBV2	TRBJ2-7	CASSGGLEFYEQYF
TRBV5-1	TRBJ1-6	CASSSGQGANSPLHF
TRBV5-1	TRBJ1-6	CASSKRDRGSPLHF
TRBV28	TRBJ2-5	CASSRDRGRRLETQYF
TRBV27	TRBJ1-4	CASSPRQGRRPNEKLFF
TRBV7-9	TRBJ1-4	CASSSTLNEKLFF
TRBV7-2	TRBJ1-2	CASSPDRVKGYTF
TRBV9	TRBJ1-2	CASSVRVDYGYTF
TRBV2	TRBJ2-1	CASRGPGAYNEQFF
TRBV27	TRBJ1-5	CASSPSTGNSNQPQHF
TRBV3-1/TRBV3-2	TRBJ1-2	CASSPQGARGYTF